Listed below are T cell receptor beta chains from one sample, sequenced in a study of OX40 agonist ivuxolimab in advanced cancers. The assay was immunoSEQ multiplex PCR, and TCRdb's table has in-frame clones only and misses some. This sample has approximately 67,000 clones, with about 90% found just once. The source was CD4+ or CD8+ T cells sorted from blood, collected in a trial of the OX40 agonist ivuxolimab. These receptor sequences come from an adult with an advanced solid tumor such as melanoma, head and neck, liver or kidney cancer. Both conserved end residues are part of each CDR3. Each record gives: J gene, V gene, D gene, CDR3 protein. The D gene is left open where the match is weak.

TRBJ2-7 TRBV5-1 - CASSFPGAGEMSEQYF
TRBJ1-1 TRBV11-1 - CASSPLGNTEAFF
TRBJ1-1 TRBV6-5 - CASSQGTEAFF
TRBJ2-3 TRBV9 TRBD2 CASSDPGLAGGPYDTQYF
TRBJ1-4 TRBV7-9 - CASSSGDGGAKEKLFF
TRBJ1-1 TRBV5-1 - CASSFFGGRNTEAFF
TRBJ2-1 TRBV18 - CASSPEGGAGYNEQFF
TRBJ1-1 TRBV19 - CASNQDFAGNTEAFF
TRBJ1-1 TRBV2 - CASSDWSRGLPGAFF
TRBJ2-2 TRBV19 TRBD2 CASFSTSGLDTGELFF
TRBJ2-3 TRBV6-6 - CASRLPGSRRTDTQYF
TRBJ2-2 TRBV4-3 - CASSLPGASTTGELFF
TRBJ2-2 TRBV25-1 - CASSIILGFWVLPGELFF
TRBJ2-1 TRBV2 - CASSEAPGTSSYNEQFF
TRBJ2-3 TRBV28 - CASSLFSSTAQQYF
TRBJ2-3 TRBV14 TRBD2 CASSQDYVTSGSTDTQYF
TRBJ1-1 TRBV7-9 - CASSLTGGNTEAFF
TRBJ1-1 TRBV19 - CASSILRGGRTEAFF
TRBJ2-7 TRBV19 TRBD1 CASSPTGYTYEQYF
TRBJ2-1 TRBV27 TRBD1 CASSFGTGSEQFF
TRBJ2-1 TRBV28 - CASSLPDSSYNEQFF
TRBJ1-2 TRBV5-4 TRBD1 CASSPATGGIFYGYTF
TRBJ2-7 TRBV27 - CASSQGPGVYEQYF
TRBJ1-1 TRBV19 - CASSIGPENTEAFF
TRBJ2-1 TRBV7-9 TRBD2 CASNPNAGGVHEQFF
TRBJ1-1 TRBV6-5 - CASSYQLGPDEAFF
TRBJ2-7 TRBV7-9 TRBD1 CASSLGTGGEQYF
TRBJ1-1 TRBV19 - CASNLPGGTEAFF
TRBJ2-3 TRBV27 - CASSLWQGATDTQYF
TRBJ2-7 TRBV28 TRBD2 CASSSLAGDSYEQYF
TRBJ2-7 TRBV27 - CASSLYEGPEQYF
TRBJ1-5 TRBV7-2 - CASSLVGGRGNQPQHF
TRBJ1-1 TRBV15 TRBD1 CATSRTGVDTEAFF
TRBJ1-5 TRBV28 - CASSPIGVSNQPQHF
TRBJ2-1 TRBV7-9 - CASSLDIIGQARGWDEQFF
TRBJ1-3 TRBV19 - CASSISVSGNTIYF
TRBJ2-7 TRBV27 - CASSPPGDSYEQYF
TRBJ2-3 TRBV27 TRBD2 CASREPGLKTDTQYF
TRBJ1-1 TRBV27 TRBD1 CASRLVQGPNTEAFF
TRBJ2-7 TRBV30 TRBD1 CAWSEPGQTYEQYF
TRBJ2-1 TRBV5-5 - CASSFGVGGSYYNEQFF
TRBJ2-3 TRBV7-9 TRBD2 CASSLGNVGTSYTDTQYF
TRBJ2-7 TRBV7-6 - CASSLGRGYEQYF
TRBJ1-3 TRBV4-3 - CASSQGPTAGNTIYF